This T cell receptor (beta chain) was identified in a study of read filtering for tumor transcriptome and immune sequencing (TCRdb year 2020). In the study overall: The cohort was composed of approximately 16 male and approximately 15 female patients, with a mean age of 65.9 years and an age range of roughly 45 to 85. By revised international staging, eight or nine patients were R-ISS I, some 16 were R-ISS II and 7 were R-ISS III. Whole-transcriptome libraries were prepared with the TruSeq RNA Access Library Prep Kit after DNase treatment. Per sample, about 4.05 to 10.27 million TCR-region mapped reads were obtained with IR-seq, compared with only about 80 to 1,400 with RNA-seq. Using the same bone marrow samples, the study compared TCR repertoires obtained by targeted immune repertoire sequencing with those obtained by bulk whole-transcriptome sequencing. As a main aim, a read-filtering strategy for immune repertoire data was addressed, with the specific question being whether clonotypes supported by a single read should be removed.

The Immunoverse kit was used to build TCR libraries from 400 ng RNA, with molecular barcoded adaptors covering alpha/delta and beta/gamma chains. TCR library preparation used the same RNA that was used for transcriptome sequencing. An Illumina HiSeq 4000 with 2 x 150 cycles was used to sequence the TCR libraries. In the paper's pipeline: MiXCR aligned TCR reads to human V, D, J and C references and assembled the aligned reads into CDR3 clonotypes, with quality filtering and error correction included. Clonotype counts and gene usage diversity were analyzed with the tcR package in R. Raw mapping reads were checked after the RNA-seq reads had been mapped by STAR aligner version 2.5.3a onto the human GRCh37 genome. To test how sequencing depth affects detected clonotypes, IR-seq fastq files were randomly downsampled with Seqtk 1.3. TCRdb reanalyzed the raw reads on its own, using fastp at Q25 for trimming and MiXCR for clone calling, and kept in-frame beta chains. All rows with the same CDR3 protein become a single entry with the most common DNA and genes. For this entry, the V and J calls and clone size follow TCRdb and not the study's own pipeline. This sample gives 60,000 or so distinct CDR3 sequences in total; roughly 19% of them show up just once. Roughly 11% of the sample comes from the top ten.

Bone marrow was sampled from every patient at the time of active disease. Ficoll-Hypaque density gradient centrifugation was used to isolate the bone marrow mononuclear cells. Myeloma plasma cells were removed and CD138-negative cells were collected by negative selection after labeling with CD138 magnetic microbeads on a MACS separator. The purity of the isolated cells was checked by flow cytometry with CD138 antibodies on an Attune NxT. Total RNA was extracted with TRIzol reagent and quantified with a NanoDrop spectrophotometer. For each patient, the CD138-negative bone marrow sample underwent paired RNA-seq and IR-seq. The full study reports these points: When single-read clonotypes were removed, the proportions of shared clonotypes in IR-seq and RNA-seq correlated more strongly. IR-seq captured clonotypes at much higher depth and more reliably than RNA-seq, and smaller IR-seq throughput sufficed to identify most shared clonotypes. In IR-seq, around 80% of clonotypes but 3% to 3.5% of total reads were represented by single-read clonotypes, whereas in RNA-seq, around 75% of clonotypes and around 45% of reads were represented by single-read clonotypes. The sorted CD138-negative fraction was not purified T cells but a mixed bone marrow immune population.

This clonotype was seen at least ten times. The target of this receptor is not known. No clone much larger than this one lies a single base away; base qualities are absent. Material for sequencing was a population of CD138-negative cells sorted from bone marrow. Read against the paper, the sample's cell subset or site label means: bone marrow mononuclear cells depleted of CD138+ plasma/myeloma cells by negative magnetic selection. The receptor's source is a donor aged 40 or older with multiple myeloma.

The CDR3 protein: CASSLEIRLRSNEQFF. The DNA reads TGTGCCAGCAGCTTAGAAATTCGGCTTAGGAGCAATGAGCAGTTCTTC. The rearranged segments are TRBV11-2 and TRBJ2-1, with an unclear D gene assignment. According to the germline V gene, CDR1 reads SGHAT and CDR2 reads FQNNGV. The CDR3 runs 16 residues from the cysteine to the phenylalanine. CDR3 DNA only is kept here, 48 bases in frame from base 1. The junction carries 15 bases between V and J, which are trimmed by 0 bases and 6 bases respectively.